The rows below give T cell receptor beta chains drawn from one sample of a study of T cell responses to AZD1222 COVID-19 vaccine. Here immunoSEQ multiplex PCR was the method, and the copy in TCRdb shows in-frame clones only, minus some. The table shows about 260,000 clones, with 80% to 95% occurring only once. Material: peripheral blood, obtained on day 0 of AZD1222 vaccination. These receptors all stem from an adult in good health. Both conserved end residues are part of each CDR3. The D gene is left open where the match is weak. Expanded clones get a size class; other rows say once, few or many, or leave the size out.

CDR3aa | CDR3nt | d_gene | j_gene | abundance | v_gene
CASSITGILDTEAFF | TGTGCCAGCAGCATTACAGGGATTCTCGACACTGAAGCTTTCTTT | NA | TRBJ1-1 | once | TRBV9
CASSAQSNTEAFF | TGTGCCAGCAGCGCACAGTCGAACACTGAAGCTTTCTTT | NA | TRBJ1-1 | NA | TRBV7-3
CASSSGTSRGETQYF | TGTGCCAGCAGCTCGGGGACGTCTCGGGGGGAGACCCAGTACTTC | NA | TRBJ2-5 | NA | TRBV5-4
CASSPRGAASSFTDTQYF | TGTGCCAGCAGCCCGCGAGGGGCGGCTAGCTCATTCACAGATACGCAGTATTTT | NA | TRBJ2-3 | once | TRBV7-2
CATSRDLSGSYNEQFF | TGTGCCACCAGCAGAGACCTTAGCGGGAGTTACAATGAGCAGTTCTTC | TRBD2 | TRBJ2-1 | NA | TRBV15
CASIRGASSYNEQFF | TGTGCCAGCATCCGGGGGGCCAGTTCCTACAATGAGCAGTTCTTC | NA | TRBJ2-1 | NA | TRBV2
CASSSGVTQYF | TGTGCCAGCAGCTCAGGGGTTACGCAGTATTTT | NA | TRBJ2-3 | once | TRBV7-2
CASSPSGMNTEAFF | TGTGCCAGCTCACCGTCAGGGATGAACACTGAAGCTTTCTTT | NA | TRBJ1-1 | NA | TRBV18
CASSRDRGRFYGYTF | TGTGCCAGCAGTCGTGACAGGGGGCGCTTCTATGGCTACACCTTC | TRBD1 | TRBJ1-2 | NA | TRBV7-2
CASSPGVEEQPQHF | TGTGCCAGCTCACCAGGGGTAGAGGAACAGCCCCAGCATTTT | NA | TRBJ1-5 | NA | TRBV18
CASSPGTPNNSPLHF | TGTGCCAGCAGTCCGGGGACACCTAATAATTCACCCCTCCACTTT | NA | TRBJ1-6 | NA | TRBV28